This T cell receptor (beta chain) was sequenced for a study of T cells in Graves' hyperthyroidism and ophthalmopathy (dated by TCRdb to the late 2010s). Describing the broader study: Peripheral blood was collected at initial diagnosis, before any treatment. After sampling, hyperthyroidism patients received methimazole starting at 30 mg daily, and ophthalmopathy patients received high-dose intravenous methylprednisolone. A discovery cohort of about 95 patients, 43 with Graves' ophthalmopathy and 57 with stable Graves' hyperthyroidism, was used to find distinguishing TCR V-J signatures. The roughly 100 discovery patients were randomly split 7:3 into training and test sets. An independent validation cohort of 18 to 20 hyperthyroidism patients and approximately 17 patients who later progressed to ophthalmopathy tested prospective prediction of ophthalmopathy. TCR Vbeta CDR3 sequencing of some 140 peripheral blood samples (roughly 43 ophthalmopathy, roughly 72 hyperthyroidism and around 17 progressor patients) is reported in the paper. Thyroid tissue and blood T-cell repertoires from six Graves' hyperthyroidism patients were also compared in the study.

Stable Graves' hyperthyroidism was defined as the absence of progression to ophthalmopathy over 18 months of follow-up. Hyperthyroidism patients were aged 18 to 65 years and newly diagnosed, with disease duration of less than 2 months. Exclusion was applied to patients with uncontrolled infections, other autoimmune diseases, pregnancy or lactation. Clinical symptoms, serum thyroxine and TRAb, thyroid ultrasound, and orbital computed tomography formed the basis for the diagnoses. PBMCs were isolated from more than 9 ml of fresh peripheral blood by Ficoll-Paque density gradient centrifugation. Total RNA was extracted using Trizol reagent, and RNA quality was assessed on an Agilent 2100 Bioanalyzer. The TCR beta CDR3 regions were amplified from the RNA transcripts. A first-round RT-PCR of the TCR CDR3 used the HTBI primer set with the Qiagen OneStep RT-PCR kit. A second multiplex PCR round built the libraries, followed by size selection and purification. Paired-end sequencing of the libraries was performed with 100 bp reads on an Illumina HiSeq2000. The paper's processing steps were these. SOAPnuke was used to process the raw data, with reads discarded if the reads contained adapters or uncalled bases, had a mean Phred below 15, or lacked an exact constant-primer or identifier match. COPE v1.2.5 was used to merge the high-quality paired reads, and each unique nucleotide sequence was defined as a clonotype. Clonotypes were aligned to IMGT TRBV, TRBD and TRBJ reference segments using MiTCR v1.1. Only V-J combinations with frequency above 0.0001, covering 99% to 99.2% of repertoires, were analysed. The TCS score was defined as F50 (clonal expansion) divided by E x V (chaos), with BLOSUM62-based TCRdist calculated between CDR3 peptides within each V-J. Welch's t-statistics and random forest reduced 514 V-J features to roughly 13, which were used in a naive Bayes classifier (R e1071). The similarity between thyroid and blood repertoires was quantified using the Morisita-Horn index. The public reads were run again by TCRdb, first through fastp at Q25 and then through MiXCR, and only productive beta chains were kept. CDR3 protein duplicates are merged, each entry listing the most common genes and DNA. For this entry, the V and J calls and clone size follow TCRdb and not the study's own pipeline. The table for this sample lists about 840,000 distinct CDR3 sequences; about 38% of them were counted only once. The ten largest clonotypes hold roughly 8.3% of the sample.

As for this clonotype: Which antigen it targets is not known. The germline gene is not matched at one end of the junction; a read error may be the cause.

The research as a whole found: Blood samples also contained most of the expanded thyroid clonotypes (frequency above 0.001), which suggests that blood repertoires may reflect thyroid immune responses. Sample size was not statistically predetermined, and blinding of investigators to group allocation was not performed. A model built on a 13 V-J signature distinguished ophthalmopathy from stable hyperthyroidism, reaching about 89% sensitivity and about 81% specificity in cross-validation and 80%/75% in testing. In validation, progression to ophthalmopathy was predicted by the model with 65% to 71% sensitivity and under 85% specificity, a median of approximately 6.5 months before onset.

The germline V gene encodes CDR1 MGHRA and CDR2 YSYEKL. The CDR3 starts with the cysteine, ends with the phenylalanine, and has 14 residues. Here the CDR3 DNA is all that survives: 42 bases in frame from base 1. The receptor comes from a young man with Graves' hyperthyroidism. This chain joins TRBV4-1 to TRBJ2-7, with TRBD1 matching 10 junction bases. Sequencing was carried out using blood. The CDR3 is CASSLGQGSCEQYF. The DNA sequence is TGCGCCAGCAGCCTGGGACAGGGGTCCTGCGAGCAGTACTTC.